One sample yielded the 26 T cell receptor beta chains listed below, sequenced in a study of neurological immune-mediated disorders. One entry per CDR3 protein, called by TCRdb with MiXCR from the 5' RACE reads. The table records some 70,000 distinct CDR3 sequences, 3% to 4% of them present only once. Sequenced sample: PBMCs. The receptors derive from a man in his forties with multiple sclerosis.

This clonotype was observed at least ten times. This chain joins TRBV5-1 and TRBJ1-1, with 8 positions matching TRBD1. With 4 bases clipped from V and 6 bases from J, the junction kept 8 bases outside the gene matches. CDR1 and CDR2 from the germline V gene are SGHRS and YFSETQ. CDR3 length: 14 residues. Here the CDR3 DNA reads TGCGCCAGCAGCGCACAGGGGGGGTCCTCTGAAGCTTTCTTT. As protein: CASSAQGGSSEAFF.

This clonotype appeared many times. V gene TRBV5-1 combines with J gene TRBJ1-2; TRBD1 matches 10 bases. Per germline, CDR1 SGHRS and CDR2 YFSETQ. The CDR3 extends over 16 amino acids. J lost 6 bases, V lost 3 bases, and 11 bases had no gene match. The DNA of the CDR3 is TGCGCCAGCAGCTGGAGAGGGACAGGGGAAGGGAATGGCTACACCTTC. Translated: CASSWRGTGEGNGYTF.

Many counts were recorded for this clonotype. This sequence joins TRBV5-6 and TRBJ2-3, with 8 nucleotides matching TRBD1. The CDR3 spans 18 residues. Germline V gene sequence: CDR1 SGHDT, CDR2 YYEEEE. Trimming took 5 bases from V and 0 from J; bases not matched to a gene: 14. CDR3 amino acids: CASRYGQGLQPSTDTQYF. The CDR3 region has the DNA TGTGCCAGCAGGTATGGACAGGGCTTACAGCCTAGCACAGATACGCAGTATTTT.

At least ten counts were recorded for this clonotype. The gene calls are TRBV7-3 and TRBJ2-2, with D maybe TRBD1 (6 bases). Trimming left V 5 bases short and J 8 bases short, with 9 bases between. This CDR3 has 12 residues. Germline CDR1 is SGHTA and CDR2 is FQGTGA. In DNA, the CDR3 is TGTGCCAGCAGCCCAGGGGTTGGGGAGCTGTTTTTT. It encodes CASSPGVGELFF.

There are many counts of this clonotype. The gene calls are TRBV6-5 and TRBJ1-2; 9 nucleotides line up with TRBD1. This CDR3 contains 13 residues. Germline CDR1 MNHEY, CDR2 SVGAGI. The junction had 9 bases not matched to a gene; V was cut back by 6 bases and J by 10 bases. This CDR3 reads CASSETGGFIYTF. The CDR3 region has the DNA TGTGCCAGCAGCGAAACAGGGGGCTTCATCTACACCTTC.

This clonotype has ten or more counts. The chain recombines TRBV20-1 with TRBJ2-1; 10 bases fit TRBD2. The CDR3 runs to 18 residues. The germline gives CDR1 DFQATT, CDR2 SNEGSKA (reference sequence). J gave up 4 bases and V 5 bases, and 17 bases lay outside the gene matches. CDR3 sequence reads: CSAPVLAGVSSHYNEQFF. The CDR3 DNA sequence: TGCAGTGCTCCTGTGCTAGCGGGAGTATCGTCCCATTACAATGAGCAGTTCTTC.

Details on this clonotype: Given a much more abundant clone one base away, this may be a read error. The CDR3 is CSYLGDRNTEAFF. CDR3 DNA: TGCAGCTACCTGGGGGACCGAAACACTGAAGCTTTCTTT. The chain joins TRBV29-1 to TRBJ1-1; D may be TRBD1 (5 bases). V lost 8 bases to trimming and J lost 2 bases, with 15 bases between them. Germline CDR1 SQVTM, CDR2 ANQGSEA. The CDR3 is 13 amino acids.

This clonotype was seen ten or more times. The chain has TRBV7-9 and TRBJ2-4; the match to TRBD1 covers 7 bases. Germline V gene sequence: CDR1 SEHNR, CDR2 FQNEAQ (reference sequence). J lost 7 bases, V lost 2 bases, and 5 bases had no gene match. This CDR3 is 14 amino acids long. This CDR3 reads CASSLSTGSNIQYF. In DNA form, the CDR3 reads TGTGCCAGCAGCTTATCGACAGGGTCGAACATTCAGTACTTC.

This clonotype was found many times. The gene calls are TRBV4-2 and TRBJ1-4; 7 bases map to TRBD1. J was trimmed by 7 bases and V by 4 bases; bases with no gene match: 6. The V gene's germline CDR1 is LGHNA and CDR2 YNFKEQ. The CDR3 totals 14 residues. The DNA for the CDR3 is TGTGCCAGCAGCCCCAGGGACAGAGGTGAAAAACTGTTTTTT. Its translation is CASSPRDRGEKLFF.

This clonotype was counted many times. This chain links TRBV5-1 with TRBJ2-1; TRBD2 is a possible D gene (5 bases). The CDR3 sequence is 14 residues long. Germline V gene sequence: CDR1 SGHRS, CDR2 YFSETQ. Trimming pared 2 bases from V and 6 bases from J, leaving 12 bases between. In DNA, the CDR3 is TGCGCCAGCAGCTTCACGGGGATACTCAATGAGCAGTTCTTC. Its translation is CASSFTGILNEQFF.

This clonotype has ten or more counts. The CDR3 DNA follows: TGCGCCAGCAGCCAGGACAGGGGGCTTGGGGCCAACGTCCTGACTTTC. Translated, it gives CASSQDRGLGANVLTF. The chain is built from TRBV5-1 and TRBJ2-6; 11 positions match TRBD1. The V gene's germline CDR1 is SGHRS and CDR2 YFSETQ. V shed 4 bases and J 3 bases; nucleotides not matched to a gene: 3. The CDR3 totals 16 residues.

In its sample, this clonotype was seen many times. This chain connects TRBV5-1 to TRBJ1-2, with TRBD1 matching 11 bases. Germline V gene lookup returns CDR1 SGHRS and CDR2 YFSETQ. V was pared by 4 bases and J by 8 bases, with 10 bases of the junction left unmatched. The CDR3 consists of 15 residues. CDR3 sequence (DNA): TGCGCCAGCAGCGATTCTGGGACAGGGGGGATCGGCTACACCTTC. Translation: CASSDSGTGGIGYTF.

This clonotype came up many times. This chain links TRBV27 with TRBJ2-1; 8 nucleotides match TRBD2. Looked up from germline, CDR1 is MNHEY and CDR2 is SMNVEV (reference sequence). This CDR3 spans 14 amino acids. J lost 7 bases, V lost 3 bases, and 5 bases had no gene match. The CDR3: CASSFSREGNEQFF. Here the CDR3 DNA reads TGTGCCAGCAGTTTTTCCCGGGAGGGGAATGAGCAGTTCTTC.

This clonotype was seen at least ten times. CDR3: CASSPDTIIAFF. Written as DNA, the CDR3 is TGTGCCAGCAGCCCGGACACAATAATAGCTTTCTTT. The rearrangement joins TRBV6-5 to TRBJ1-1; TRBD1 might be the D (5 bases). Germline V gene lookup returns CDR1 MNHEY and CDR2 SVGAGI. The V gene lost 6 bases and the J gene lost 10 bases, with 15 bases spanning the gap. The CDR3 totals 12 residues.

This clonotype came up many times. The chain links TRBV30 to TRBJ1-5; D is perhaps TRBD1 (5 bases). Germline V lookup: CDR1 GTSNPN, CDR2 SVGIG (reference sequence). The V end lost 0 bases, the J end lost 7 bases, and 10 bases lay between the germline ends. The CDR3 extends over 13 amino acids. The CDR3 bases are TGTGCCTGGAGTGTACAGGAACGGCAGCCCCAGCATTTT. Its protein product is CAWSVQERQPQHF.

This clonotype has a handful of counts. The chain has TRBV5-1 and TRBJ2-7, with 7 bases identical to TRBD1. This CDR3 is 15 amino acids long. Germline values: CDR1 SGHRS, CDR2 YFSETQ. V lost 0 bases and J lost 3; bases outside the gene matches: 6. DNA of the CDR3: TGCGCCAGCAGCTTGGCCGGGACAGTAAACTACGAGCAGTACTTC. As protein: CASSLAGTVNYEQYF.

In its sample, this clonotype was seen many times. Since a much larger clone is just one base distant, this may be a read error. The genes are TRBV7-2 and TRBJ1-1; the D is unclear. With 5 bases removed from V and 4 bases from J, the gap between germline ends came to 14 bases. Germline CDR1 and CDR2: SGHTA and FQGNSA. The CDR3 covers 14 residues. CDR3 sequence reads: CASSLLKGFTEAFF. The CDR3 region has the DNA TGTGCCAGCAGCCTCTTAAAGGGATTCACTGAAGCTTTCTTT.

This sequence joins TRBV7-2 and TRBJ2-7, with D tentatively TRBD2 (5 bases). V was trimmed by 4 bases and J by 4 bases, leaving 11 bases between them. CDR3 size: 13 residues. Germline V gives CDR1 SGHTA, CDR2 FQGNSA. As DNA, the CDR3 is TGTGCCAGCAGCTCCCGGACTGGATACGAGCAGTACTTC. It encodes CASSSRTGYEQYF.

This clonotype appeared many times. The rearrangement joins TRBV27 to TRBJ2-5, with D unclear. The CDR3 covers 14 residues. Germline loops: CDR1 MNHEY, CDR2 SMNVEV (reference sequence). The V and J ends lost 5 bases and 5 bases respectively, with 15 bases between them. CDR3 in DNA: TGTGCCAGCAGTCCTGCGGCCGATGAGGAGACCCAGTACTTC. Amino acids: CASSPAADEETQYF.

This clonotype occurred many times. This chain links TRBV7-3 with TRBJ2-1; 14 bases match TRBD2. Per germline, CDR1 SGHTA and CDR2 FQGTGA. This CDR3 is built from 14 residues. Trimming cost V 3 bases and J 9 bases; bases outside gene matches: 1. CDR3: CASSLGLAGAEQFF. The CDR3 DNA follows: TGTGCCAGCAGCTTGGGACTAGCGGGGGCTGAGCAGTTCTTC. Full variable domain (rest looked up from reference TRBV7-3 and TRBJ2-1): GAGVSQTPSNKVTEKGKYVELRCDPISGHTALYWYRQSLGQGPEFLIYFQGTGAADDSGLPNDRFFAVRPEGSVSTLKIQRTERGDSAVYLCASSLGLAGAEQFFGPGTRLTVL.

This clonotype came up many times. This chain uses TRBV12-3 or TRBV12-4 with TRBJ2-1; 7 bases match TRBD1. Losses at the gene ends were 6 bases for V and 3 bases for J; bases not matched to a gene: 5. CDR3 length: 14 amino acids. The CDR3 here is CASSMTGNYNEQFF. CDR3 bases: TGTGCCAGCAGCATGACAGGGAACTACAATGAGCAGTTCTTC.

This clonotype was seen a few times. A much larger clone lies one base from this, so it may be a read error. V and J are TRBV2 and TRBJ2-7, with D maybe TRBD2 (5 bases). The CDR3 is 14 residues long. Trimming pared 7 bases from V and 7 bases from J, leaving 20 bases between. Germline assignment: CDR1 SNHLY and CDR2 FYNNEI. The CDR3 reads CASKVSADQREQYF. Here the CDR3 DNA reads TGTGCCAGCAAGGTTAGCGCGGATCAGAGAGAGCAGTACTTC.

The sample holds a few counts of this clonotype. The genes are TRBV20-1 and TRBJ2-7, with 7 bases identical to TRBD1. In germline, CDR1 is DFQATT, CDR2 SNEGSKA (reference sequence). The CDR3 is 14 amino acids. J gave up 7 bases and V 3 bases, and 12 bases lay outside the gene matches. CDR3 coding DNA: TGCAGTGCTAGGCCGGGACAGATATACGGGGAGCAGTACTTC. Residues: CSARPGQIYGEQYF.

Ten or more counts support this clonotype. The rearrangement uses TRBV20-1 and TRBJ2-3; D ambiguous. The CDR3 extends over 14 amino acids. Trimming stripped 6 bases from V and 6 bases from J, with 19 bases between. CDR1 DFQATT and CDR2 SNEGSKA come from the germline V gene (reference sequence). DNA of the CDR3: TGCAGTGCGCAAGCTGGCCTCATTAAGGATACGCAGTATTTT. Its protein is CSAQAGLIKDTQYF.

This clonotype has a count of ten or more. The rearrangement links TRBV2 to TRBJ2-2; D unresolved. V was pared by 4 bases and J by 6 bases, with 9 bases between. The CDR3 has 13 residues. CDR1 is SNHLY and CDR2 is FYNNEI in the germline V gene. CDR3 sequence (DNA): TGTGCCAGCAGTGGGTTTGGAGCCGGGGAGCTGTTTTTT. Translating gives CASSGFGAGELFF.

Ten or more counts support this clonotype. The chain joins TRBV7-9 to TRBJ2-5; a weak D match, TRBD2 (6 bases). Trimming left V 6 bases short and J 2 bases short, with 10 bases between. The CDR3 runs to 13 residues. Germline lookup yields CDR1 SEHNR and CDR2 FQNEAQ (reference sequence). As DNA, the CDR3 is TGTGCCAGCAGAAGGGACTTACAAGAGACCCAGTACTTC. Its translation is CASRRDLQETQYF.